This T cell receptor (beta chain) was obtained from a study of T cell repertoires in cytomegalovirus infection. Looking at the study overall: It can be stated that public TCR beta signatures indicated CMV infection as well as a matching HLA type. General observations from the study: Pooled public TCR beta family frequency picked out CMV carriers with the relevant HLA.

Germline loops: CDR1 SGHTA, CDR2 FQGNSA. V lost 3 bases, J lost 6 bases, and 6 bases stayed unmatched. The CDR3 spans 14 residues. Ten or more counts support this clonotype. Its antigen is unidentified. MiXCR, applied by TCRdb to the reads, yields one record per CDR3 protein. Of under 850,000 distinct CDR3 sequences listed, 35% are singletons. The clonotype was recovered from a human donor in good health (CMV status not recorded). Some clones in this sample may be carry-over from other donors' samples. V is TRBV7-2 and J is TRBJ1-2; 8 bases line up with TRBD1. The sequenced sample consisted of PBMCs. The CDR3 DNA is TGTGCCAGCAGCTTCGGTGGACAGGGAGATGGCTACACCTTC. Protein sequence: CASSFGGQGDGYTF.